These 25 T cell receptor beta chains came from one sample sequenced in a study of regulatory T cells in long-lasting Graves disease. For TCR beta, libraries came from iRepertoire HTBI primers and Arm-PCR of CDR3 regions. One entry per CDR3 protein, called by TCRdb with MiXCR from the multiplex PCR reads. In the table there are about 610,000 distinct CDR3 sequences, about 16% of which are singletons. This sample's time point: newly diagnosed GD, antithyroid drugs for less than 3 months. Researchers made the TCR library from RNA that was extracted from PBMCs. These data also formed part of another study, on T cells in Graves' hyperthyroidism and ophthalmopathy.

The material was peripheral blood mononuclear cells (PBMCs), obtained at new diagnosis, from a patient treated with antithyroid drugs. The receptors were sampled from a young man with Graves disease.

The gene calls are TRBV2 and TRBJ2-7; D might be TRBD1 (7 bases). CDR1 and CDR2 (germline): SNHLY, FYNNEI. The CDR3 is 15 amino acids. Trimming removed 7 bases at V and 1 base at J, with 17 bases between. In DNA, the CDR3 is TGTGCCAGCACTCTGGGGCAGGGGGGTTCCTACGAGCAGTACTTC. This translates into CASTLGQGGSYEQYF.

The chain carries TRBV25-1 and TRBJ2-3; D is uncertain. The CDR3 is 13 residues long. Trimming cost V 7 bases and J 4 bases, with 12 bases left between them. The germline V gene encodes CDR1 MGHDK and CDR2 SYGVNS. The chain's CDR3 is CASTGRRADTQYF. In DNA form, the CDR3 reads TGTGCCAGCACGGGCCGTCGAGCAGATACGCAGTATTTT.

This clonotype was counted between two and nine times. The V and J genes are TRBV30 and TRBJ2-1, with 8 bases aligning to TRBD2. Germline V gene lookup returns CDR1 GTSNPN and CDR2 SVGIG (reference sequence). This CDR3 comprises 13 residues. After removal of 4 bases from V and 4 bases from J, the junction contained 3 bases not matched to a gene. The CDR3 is CAWTSGRYNEQFF. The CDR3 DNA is TGTGCCTGGACCAGCGGGAGATACAATGAGCAGTTCTTC.

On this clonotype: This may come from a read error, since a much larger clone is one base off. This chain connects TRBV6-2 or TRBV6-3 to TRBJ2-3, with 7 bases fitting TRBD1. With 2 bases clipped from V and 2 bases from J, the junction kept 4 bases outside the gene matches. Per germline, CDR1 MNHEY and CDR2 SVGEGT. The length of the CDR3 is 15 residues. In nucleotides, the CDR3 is TGTGCCAGCAGTTACGACGGACAGGACACAGATACGCAGTATTTT. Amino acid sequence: CASSYDGQDTDTQYF.

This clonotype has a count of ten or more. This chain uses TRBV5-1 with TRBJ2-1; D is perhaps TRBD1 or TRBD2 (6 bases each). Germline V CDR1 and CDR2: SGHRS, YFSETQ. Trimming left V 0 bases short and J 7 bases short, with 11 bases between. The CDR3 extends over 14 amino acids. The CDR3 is CASSLATGRNEQFF. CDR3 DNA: TGCGCCAGCAGCTTGGCCACAGGGAGGAATGAGCAGTTCTTC.

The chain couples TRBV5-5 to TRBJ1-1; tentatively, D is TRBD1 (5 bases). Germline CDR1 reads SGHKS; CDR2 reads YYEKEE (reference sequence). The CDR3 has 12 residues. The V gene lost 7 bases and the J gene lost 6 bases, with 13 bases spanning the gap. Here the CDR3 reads CASGRGRAEAFF. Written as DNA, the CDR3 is TGTGCCAGCGGGAGGGGAAGGGCTGAAGCTTTCTTT.

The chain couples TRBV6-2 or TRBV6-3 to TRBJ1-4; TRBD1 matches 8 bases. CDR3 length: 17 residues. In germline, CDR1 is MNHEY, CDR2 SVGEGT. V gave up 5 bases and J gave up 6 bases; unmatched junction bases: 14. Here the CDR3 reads CASSGRARTGIHEKLFF. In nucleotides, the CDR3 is TGTGCCAGCAGTGGGAGAGCTCGGACAGGGATTCATGAAAAACTGTTTTTT.

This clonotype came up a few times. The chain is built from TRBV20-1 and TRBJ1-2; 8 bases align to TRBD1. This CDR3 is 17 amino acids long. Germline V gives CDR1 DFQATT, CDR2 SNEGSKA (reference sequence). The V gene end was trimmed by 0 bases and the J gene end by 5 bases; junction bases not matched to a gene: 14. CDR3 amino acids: CSARDPGQATAWYGYTF. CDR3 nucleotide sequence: TGCAGTGCTAGAGATCCGGGACAGGCCACAGCTTGGTATGGCTACACCTTC.

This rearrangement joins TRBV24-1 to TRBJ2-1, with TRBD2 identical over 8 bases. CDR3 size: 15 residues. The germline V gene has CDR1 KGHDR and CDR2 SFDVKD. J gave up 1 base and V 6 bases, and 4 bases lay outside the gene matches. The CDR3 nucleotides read TGTGCCACCAGTAGAGCGGGAGCGTCCTACAATGAGCAGTTCTTC. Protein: CATSRAGASYNEQFF.

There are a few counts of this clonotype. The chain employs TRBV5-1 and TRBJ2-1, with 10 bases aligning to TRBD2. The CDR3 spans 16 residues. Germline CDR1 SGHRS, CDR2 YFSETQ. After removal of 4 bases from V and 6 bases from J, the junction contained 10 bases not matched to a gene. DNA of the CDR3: TGCGCCAGCAGCAGCGCCGAACTAGCGGGAATCAATGAGCAGTTCTTC. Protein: CASSSAELAGINEQFF.

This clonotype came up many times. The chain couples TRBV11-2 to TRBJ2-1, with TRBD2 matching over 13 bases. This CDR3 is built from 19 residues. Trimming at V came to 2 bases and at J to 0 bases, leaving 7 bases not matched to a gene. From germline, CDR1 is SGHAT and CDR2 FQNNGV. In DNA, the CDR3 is TGTGCCAGCAGCTTAACCCGGACTAGCGGGAGAGGCTCCTACAATGAGCAGTTCTTC. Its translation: CASSLTRTSGRGSYNEQFF. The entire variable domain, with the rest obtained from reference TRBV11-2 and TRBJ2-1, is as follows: EAGVAQSPRYKIIEKRQSVAFWCNPISGHATLYWYQQILGQGPKLLIQFQNNGVVDDSQLPKDRFSAERLKGVDSTLKIQPAKLEDSAVYLCASSLTRTSGRGSYNEQFFGPGTRLTVL.

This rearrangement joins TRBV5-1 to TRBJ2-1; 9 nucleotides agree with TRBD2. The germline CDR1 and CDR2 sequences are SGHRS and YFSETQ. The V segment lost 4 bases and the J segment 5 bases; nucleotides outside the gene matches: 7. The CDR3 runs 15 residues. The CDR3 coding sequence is TGCGCCAGCAGCGAAGGACTAGCGATGAACAATGAGCAGTTCTTC. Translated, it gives CASSEGLAMNNEQFF.

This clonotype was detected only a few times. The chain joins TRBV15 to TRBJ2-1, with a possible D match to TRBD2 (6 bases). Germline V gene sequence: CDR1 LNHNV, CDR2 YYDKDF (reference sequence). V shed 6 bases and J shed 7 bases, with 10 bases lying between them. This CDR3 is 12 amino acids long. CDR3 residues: CATSFSGNEQFF. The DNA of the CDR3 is TGTGCCACCAGTTTTAGCGGAAATGAGCAGTTCTTC.

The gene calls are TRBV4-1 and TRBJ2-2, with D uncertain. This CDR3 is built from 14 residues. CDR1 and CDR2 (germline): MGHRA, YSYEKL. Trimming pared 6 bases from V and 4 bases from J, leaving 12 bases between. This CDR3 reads CASSLTTRTGELFF. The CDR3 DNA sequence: TGCGCCAGCAGTCTCACGACTCGCACCGGGGAGCTGTTTTTT.

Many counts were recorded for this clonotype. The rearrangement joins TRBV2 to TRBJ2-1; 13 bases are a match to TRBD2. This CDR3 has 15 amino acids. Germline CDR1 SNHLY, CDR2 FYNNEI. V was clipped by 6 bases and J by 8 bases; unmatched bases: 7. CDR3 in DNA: TGTGCCAGCAGACCCGGGACTAGCGGGATCCATGAGCAGTTCTTC. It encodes CASRPGTSGIHEQFF.

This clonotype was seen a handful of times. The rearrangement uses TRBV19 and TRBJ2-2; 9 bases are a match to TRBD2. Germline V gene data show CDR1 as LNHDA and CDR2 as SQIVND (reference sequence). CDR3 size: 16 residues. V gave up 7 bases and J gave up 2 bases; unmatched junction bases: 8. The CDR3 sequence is CASTQRGDKNTGELFF. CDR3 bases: TGTGCCAGTACCCAGCGGGGGGACAAAAACACCGGGGAGCTGTTTTTT.

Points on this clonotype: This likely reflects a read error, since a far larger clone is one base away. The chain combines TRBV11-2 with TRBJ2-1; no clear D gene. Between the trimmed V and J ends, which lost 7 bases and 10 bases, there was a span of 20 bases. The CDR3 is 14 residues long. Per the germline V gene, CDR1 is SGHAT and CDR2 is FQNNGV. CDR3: CASTWPGRSYEQFF. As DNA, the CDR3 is TGTGCCAGCACTTGGCCGGGCCGCTCCTACGAGCAGTTCTTC.

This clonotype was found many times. CDR3 nucleotide sequence: TGCAGCGTTGAGGCTAGCGTTTTAAGCTCCTACGAGCAGTACTTC. This gives the protein CSVEASVLSSYEQYF. This chain uses TRBV29-1 with TRBJ2-7; possible D gene TRBD2, 6 bases. The length of the CDR3 is 15 residues. Germline assignment: CDR1 SQVTM and CDR2 ANQGSEA. Trimming removed 3 bases from V and 0 bases from J, with 15 bases in between.

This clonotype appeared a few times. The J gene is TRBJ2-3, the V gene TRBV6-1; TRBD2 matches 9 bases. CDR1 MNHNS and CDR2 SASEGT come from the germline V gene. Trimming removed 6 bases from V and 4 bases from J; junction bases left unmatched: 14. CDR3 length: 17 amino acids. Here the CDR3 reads CASSPTRGAGGADTQYF. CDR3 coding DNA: TGTGCCAGCAGCCCGACCCGGGGAGCGGGAGGTGCAGATACGCAGTATTTT.

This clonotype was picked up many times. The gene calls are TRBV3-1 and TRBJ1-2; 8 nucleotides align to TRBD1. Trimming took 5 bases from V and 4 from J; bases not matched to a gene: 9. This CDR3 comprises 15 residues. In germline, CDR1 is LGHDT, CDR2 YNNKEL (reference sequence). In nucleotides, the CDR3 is TGTGCCAGCAGCGACGGACAGGGCGCTCTCTATGGCTACACCTTC. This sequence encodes CASSDGQGALYGYTF.

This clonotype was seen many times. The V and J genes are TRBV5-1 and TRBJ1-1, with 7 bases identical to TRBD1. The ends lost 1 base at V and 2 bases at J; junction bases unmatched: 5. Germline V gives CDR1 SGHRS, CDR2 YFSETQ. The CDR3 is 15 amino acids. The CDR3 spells CASSLRGTENTEAFF. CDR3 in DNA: TGCGCCAGCAGCTTGAGGGGGACAGAAAACACTGAAGCTTTCTTT.

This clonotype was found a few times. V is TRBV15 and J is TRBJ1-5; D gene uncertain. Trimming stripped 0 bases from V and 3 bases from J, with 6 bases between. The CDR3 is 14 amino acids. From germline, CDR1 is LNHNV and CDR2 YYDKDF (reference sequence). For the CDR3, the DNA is TGTGCCACCAGCAGAGATCGGTACAATCAGCCCCAGCATTTT. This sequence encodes CATSRDRYNQPQHF.

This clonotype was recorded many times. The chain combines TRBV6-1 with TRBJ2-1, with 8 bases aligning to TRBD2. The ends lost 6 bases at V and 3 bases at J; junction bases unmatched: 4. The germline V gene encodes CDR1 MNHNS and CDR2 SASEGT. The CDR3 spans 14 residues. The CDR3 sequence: CASRERGNYNEQFF. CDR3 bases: TGTGCCAGCAGGGAGCGGGGGAACTACAATGAGCAGTTCTTC.

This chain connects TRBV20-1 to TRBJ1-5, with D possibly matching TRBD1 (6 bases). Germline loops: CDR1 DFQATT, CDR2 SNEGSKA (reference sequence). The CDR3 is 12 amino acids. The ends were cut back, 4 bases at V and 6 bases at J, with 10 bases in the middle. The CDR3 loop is CSAKEGGQPQHF. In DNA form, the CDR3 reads TGCAGTGCTAAAGAAGGGGGTCAGCCCCAGCATTTT.

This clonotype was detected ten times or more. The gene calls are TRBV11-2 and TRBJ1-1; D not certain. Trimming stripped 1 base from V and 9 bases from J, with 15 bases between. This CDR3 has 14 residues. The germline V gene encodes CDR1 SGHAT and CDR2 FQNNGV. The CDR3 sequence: CASSLAPPTHQAFF. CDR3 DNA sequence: TGTGCCAGCAGCTTAGCTCCCCCGACCCACCAAGCTTTCTTT.